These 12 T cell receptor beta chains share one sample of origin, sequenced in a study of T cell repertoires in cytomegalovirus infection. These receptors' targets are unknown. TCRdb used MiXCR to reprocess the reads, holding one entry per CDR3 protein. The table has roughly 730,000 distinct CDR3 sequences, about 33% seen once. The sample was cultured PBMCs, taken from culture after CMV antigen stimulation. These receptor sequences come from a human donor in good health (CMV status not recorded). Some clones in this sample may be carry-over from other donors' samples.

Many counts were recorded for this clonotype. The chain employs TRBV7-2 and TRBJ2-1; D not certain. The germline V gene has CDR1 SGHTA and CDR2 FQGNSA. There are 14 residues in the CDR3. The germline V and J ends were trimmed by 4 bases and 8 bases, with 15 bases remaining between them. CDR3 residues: CASSSIARVDEQFF. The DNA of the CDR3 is TGTGCCAGCAGCTCCATCGCTAGGGTCGATGAGCAGTTCTTC.

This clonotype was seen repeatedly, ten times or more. CDR3 nucleotides: TGTGCCAGCAGCTTAGTGGGGGCTCCCTATAATTCACCCCTCCACTTT. It codes for CASSLVGAPYNSPLHF. The V call is TRBV7-2, the J call TRBJ1-6, with a weak D call TRBD1 (6 bases). V lost 1 base, J lost 2 bases, and 9 bases lay in between. This CDR3 is 16 amino acids long. Germline V CDR1 and CDR2: SGHTA, FQGNSA.

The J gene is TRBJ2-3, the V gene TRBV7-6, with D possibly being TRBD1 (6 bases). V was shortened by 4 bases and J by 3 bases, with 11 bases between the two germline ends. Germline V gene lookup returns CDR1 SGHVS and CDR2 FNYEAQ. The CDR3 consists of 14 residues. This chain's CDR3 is CASSSFGQTDTQYF. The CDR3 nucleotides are TGTGCCAGCAGCTCTTTCGGACAGACAGATACGCAGTATTTT.

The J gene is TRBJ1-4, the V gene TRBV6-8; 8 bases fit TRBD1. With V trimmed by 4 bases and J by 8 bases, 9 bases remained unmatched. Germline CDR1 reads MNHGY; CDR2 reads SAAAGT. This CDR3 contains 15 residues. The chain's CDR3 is CASSFSDRGGEKLFF. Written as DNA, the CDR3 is TGTGCCAGCAGTTTCTCCGACAGGGGCGGAGAAAAACTGTTTTTT.

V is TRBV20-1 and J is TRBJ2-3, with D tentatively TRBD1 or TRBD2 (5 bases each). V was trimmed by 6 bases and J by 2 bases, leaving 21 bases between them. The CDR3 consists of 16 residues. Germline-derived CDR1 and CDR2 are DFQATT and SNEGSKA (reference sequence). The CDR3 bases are TGCAGTGCAAGGTCGGACCGGGACGGAGCCACAGATACGCAGTATTTT. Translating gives CSARSDRDGATDTQYF.

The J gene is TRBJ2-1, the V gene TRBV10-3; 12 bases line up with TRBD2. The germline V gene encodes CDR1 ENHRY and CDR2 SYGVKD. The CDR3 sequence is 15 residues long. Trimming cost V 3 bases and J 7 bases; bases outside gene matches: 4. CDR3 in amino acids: CAISDKTSGGNEQFF. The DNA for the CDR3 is TGTGCCATCAGTGACAAGACTAGCGGGGGTAATGAGCAGTTCTTC.

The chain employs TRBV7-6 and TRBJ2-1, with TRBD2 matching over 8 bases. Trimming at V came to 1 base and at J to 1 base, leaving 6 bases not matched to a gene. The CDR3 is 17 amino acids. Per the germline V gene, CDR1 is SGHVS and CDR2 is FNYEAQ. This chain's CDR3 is CASSLVPGLVSYNEQFF. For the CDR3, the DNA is TGTGCCAGCAGCTTAGTGCCGGGACTAGTTTCCTACAATGAGCAGTTCTTC.

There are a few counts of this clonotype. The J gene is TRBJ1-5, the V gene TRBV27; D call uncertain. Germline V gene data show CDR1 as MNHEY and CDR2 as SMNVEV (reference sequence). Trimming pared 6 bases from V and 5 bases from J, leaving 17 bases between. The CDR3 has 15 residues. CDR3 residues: CASRGRAGLDQPQHF. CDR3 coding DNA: TGTGCCAGCAGGGGTAGGGCTGGGTTAGATCAGCCCCAGCATTTT.

The CDR3 is CASSGGPVYEQYF. CDR3 coding DNA: TGTGCCAGCTCAGGGGGACCCGTCTACGAGCAGTACTTC. The V call is TRBV18, the J call TRBJ2-7; perhaps D is TRBD1 or TRBD2 (5 bases each). This CDR3 comprises 13 residues. Trimming shortened V by 5 bases and J by 3 bases, and 11 bases separated the two germline ends. Germline CDR1 reads KGHSH; CDR2 reads LQKENI.

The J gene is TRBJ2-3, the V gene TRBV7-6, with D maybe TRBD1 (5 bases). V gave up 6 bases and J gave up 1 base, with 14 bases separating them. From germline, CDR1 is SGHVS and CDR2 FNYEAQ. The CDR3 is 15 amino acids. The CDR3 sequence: CASRRTRDRTDTQYF. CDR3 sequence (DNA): TGTGCCAGCAGGCGGACCAGGGATCGCACAGATACGCAGTATTTT.

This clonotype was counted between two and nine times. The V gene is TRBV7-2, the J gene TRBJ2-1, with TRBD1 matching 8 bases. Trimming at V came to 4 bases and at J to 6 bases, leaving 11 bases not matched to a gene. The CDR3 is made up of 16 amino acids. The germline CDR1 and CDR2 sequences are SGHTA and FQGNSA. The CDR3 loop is CASSSRSLGQGNEQFF. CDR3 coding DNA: TGTGCCAGCAGCTCCAGGTCCCTTGGACAGGGCAATGAGCAGTTCTTC.

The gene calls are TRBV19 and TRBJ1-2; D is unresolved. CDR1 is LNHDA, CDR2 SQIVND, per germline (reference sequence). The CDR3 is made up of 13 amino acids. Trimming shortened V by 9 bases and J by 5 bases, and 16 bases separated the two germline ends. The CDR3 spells CARSCGSGYGYTF. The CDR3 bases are TGTGCCAGATCGTGCGGATCGGGATATGGCTACACCTTC.